Shown below are 11 T cell receptor beta chains from a single sample sequenced in a study of low-dose radiotherapy and immunotherapy resistance in tumors. First-strand cDNA relied on TRAV- and TRBV-specific primers spanning alpha and beta chains. PCR amplification of the TCRs was performed with Phusion for approximately 20 PCR cycles, and it relied on a constant-region primer together with a V-primer adapter. MiXCR, run by TCRdb on the reads, gives a single entry per CDR3 protein. The profile shows 13,000 to 15,000 distinct CDR3 sequences, approximately 50% of them singletons. All receptors derive from a human donor with advanced metastatic prostate, ovarian, gallbladder or colorectal cancer (not recorded which). This table probably holds off-target reads from a library built for another chain.

J is TRBJ2-7 and V is TRBV10-3; 9 positions match TRBD2. CDR1 and CDR2 (germline): ENHRY, SYGVKD. The V and J ends lost 6 bases and 6 bases, in that order; junction bases with no gene match: 9. The CDR3 spans 14 residues. CDR3 DNA sequence: TGTGCCATCAGCCCGGGACTAGCTTCCCTCGAGCAGTACTTC. Its translation is CAISPGLASLEQYF.

The rearrangement links TRBV2 to TRBJ1-5; D gene ambiguous. V was clipped by 3 bases and J by 4 bases, with 4 bases between them. The CDR3 extends over 12 amino acids. Germline V gene sequence: CDR1 SNHLY, CDR2 FYNNEI. Written as DNA, the CDR3 is TGTGCCAGCAGTGAGAGAAATCAGCCCCAGCATTTT. It yields the protein CASSERNQPQHF.

DNA of the CDR3: TGTGCCAGCTCCTCGCTGGTGGGATATGGCTACACCTTC. Amino acid sequence: CASSSLVGYGYTF. The chain combines TRBV11-2 with TRBJ1-2; D is ambiguous. From germline, CDR1 is SGHAT and CDR2 FQNNGV. This CDR3 is 13 amino acids long. Trimming shortened V by 8 bases and J by 5 bases, and 15 bases separated the two germline ends.

The J gene is TRBJ2-5, the V gene TRBV18; perhaps TRBD2 as D (5 bases). The CDR3 spans 14 residues. Trimming removed 1 base from V and 1 base from J, with 7 bases in between. The germline V gene encodes CDR1 KGHSH and CDR2 LQKENI. The CDR3 loop is CASSPLTTQETQYF. The CDR3 DNA reads TGTGCCAGCTCACCACTGACTACCCAAGAGACCCAGTACTTC.

J is TRBJ1-3 and V is TRBV19, with TRBD1 matching 8 bases. Germline V gene sequence: CDR1 LNHDA, CDR2 SQIVND (reference sequence). J was trimmed by 0 bases and V by 2 bases; bases with no gene match: 6. CDR3 length: 17 residues. The CDR3 nucleotides read TGTGCCAGTAGTATATTCCCGGGACAGGACTCTGGAAACACCATATATTTT. Translated, it gives CASSIFPGQDSGNTIYF.

The V and J genes are TRBV11-3 and TRBJ2-5; 9 bases agree with TRBD2. Germline trimming cut 5 bases from V and 2 bases from J; bases unmatched to any gene: 6. The CDR3 contains 15 residues. Per germline, CDR1 SGHNT and CDR2 YENEEA. This CDR3 is CASSPSGTLQETQYF. The CDR3 DNA follows: TGTGCCAGCAGCCCTAGCGGGACCCTACAAGAGACCCAGTACTTC.

V usage is TRBV2 and J usage is TRBJ2-1; 9 positions match TRBD1. This CDR3 is 14 amino acids long. Germline assignment: CDR1 SNHLY and CDR2 FYNNEI. The trim removed 6 bases at V and 4 bases at J, leaving 4 bases unmatched. This chain's CDR3 is CASSVGQGYNEQFF. For the CDR3, the DNA is TGTGCCAGCAGCGTAGGACAGGGGTACAATGAGCAGTTCTTC.

This clonotype has more than one count but fewer than ten. The chain links TRBV9 to TRBJ2-1; TRBD1 matches 7 bases. J lost 4 bases, V lost 4 bases, and 5 bases had no gene match. This CDR3 contains 14 residues. In germline, CDR1 is SGDLS, CDR2 YYNGEE. The CDR3 here is CASSRDRGYNEQFF. CDR3 DNA sequence: TGTGCCAGCAGCAGGGACAGAGGGTACAATGAGCAGTTCTTC.

The rearrangement uses TRBV2 and TRBJ1-1, with D possibly TRBD1 on 5 matching bases. The CDR3 contains 14 residues. The V gene's germline CDR1 is SNHLY and CDR2 FYNNEI. V was pared by 4 bases and J by 1 base, with 10 bases between. CDR3 loop: CASSVEGTNTEAFF. CDR3 nucleotide sequence: TGTGCCAGCAGTGTGGAGGGGACGAACACTGAAGCTTTCTTT. The whole variable domain, filled in from reference TRBV2 and TRBJ1-1, reads EPEVTQTPSHQVTQMGQEVILRCVPISNHLYFYWYRQILGQKVEFLVSFYNNEISEKSEIFDDQFSVERPDGSNFTLKIRSTKLEDSAMYFCASSVEGTNTEAFFGQGTRLTVV.

The V call is TRBV21-1, the J call TRBJ2-5; the listed D gene, TRBD1, was not tested against the DNA. TRBV21-1 is assigned pseudogene status. This CDR3 contains 14 residues. CDR3 DNA: TGTGCCAGCAGCGGACAGCCGGGGCCAGAGACCCAGTACTTC. Protein: CASSGQPGPETQYF.

This clonotype was counted a few times. This chain connects TRBV29-1 to TRBJ2-7; weak D call: TRBD1 (7 bases). The CDR3 covers 12 residues. CDR1 and CDR2 from the germline V gene are SQVTM and ANQGSEA. V shed 3 bases and J shed 9 bases, with 15 bases lying between them. CDR3: CSVDTQGGRQYF. In DNA, the CDR3 is TGCAGCGTTGACACCCAGGGGGGCCGGCAGTACTTC.